Included here is one TCR beta chain sequence, with context. Its antigen is as yet unknown. The data were produced by immunoSEQ multiplex PCR, yet TCRdb's version contains in-frame clones alone and is incomplete. The sample holds more than 60,000 clones, around 86% seen once. Germline CDR1 and CDR2: MNHNS and SASEGT. V lost 1 base to trimming and J lost 8 bases, with 9 bases between them. This CDR3 comprises 14 residues. The data are from a study of lymphopenia after photon versus proton radiotherapy. The study's findings and limits: Post-nadir diversity loss with photons came from oligoclonal expansion, particularly CD8+ Temra cells. Better survival with proton therapy was suggested as possible, not demonstrated. Photon-treated patients lost naive T cells and TCR diversity; proton-treated stayed stable.

The clonotype was recovered from a man between 40 and 49 years old with gastric cancer. V and J are TRBV6-1 and TRBJ1-6; D is unresolved. The source material was peripheral blood, sampled from a patient treated with photon-based radiotherapy. CDR3 region: CASSEGAADSPLHF. In DNA form, the CDR3 reads TGTGCCAGCAGTGAAGGGGCTGCGGATTCACCCCTCCACTTT.